Here is one T cell receptor beta chain with its context. No antigen is known for it. An end of the junction differs from the germline gene, which may be a read error. Germline V CDR1 and CDR2: MRHNA, SNTAGT. This CDR3 contains 12 residues. These data are taken from a study of breast tumors, draining lymph nodes, adjacent tissues. A single record per CDR3 protein comes from TCRdb applying MiXCR to the multiplex PCR reads. The sample includes approximately 20,000 distinct CDR3 sequences, approximately 53% of them seen just once. Study findings and constraints: Luminal-like breast cancer showed significantly higher tumor–nontumor repertoire similarity than basal-like. Tumor TCR diversity was below lymph nodes but above nontumor tissue. Data only fit, rather than demonstrated, lymph node origin of most tumor T cells.

Sample: breast tumor tissue. The clonotype comes from a female donor with breast cancer. Some clones in this sample may be carry-over from other donors' samples. The genes are TRBV6-4 and TRBJ2-7; D may be TRBD2 (5 bases). The CDR3 sequence: CARRGFTYERYF. The CDR3, as DNA: TGTGCCAGACGCGGGTTCACCTACGAGCGGTACTTC.